One and the same sample provided the 23 T cell receptor beta chains below, sequenced in a study of shared clonotypes between healthy human individuals. Assay used: immunoSEQ multiplex PCR; TCRdb lists only in-frame clones, some missing. The table has about 960,000 clones, 76% seen once. The source material was memory CD4+ T cells sorted from blood. Subset here: CD45RA-negative fraction. Receptors were obtained from a man aged 18 to 29 in good health.

Concerning this clone itself: This specimen includes other DNA sequences encoding the same CDR3. The chain has TRBV2 and TRBJ2-1; D remains unclear. The germline V gene has CDR1 SNHLY and CDR2 FYNNEI. Between the trimmed V and J ends, which lost 8 bases and 3 bases, there was a span of 5 bases. The CDR3 spans 11 residues. As DNA, the CDR3 is TGTGCCAGCGGGCGCTACAATGAGCAGTTCTTC. This codes for CASGRYNEQFF.

The V gene is TRBV25-1, the J gene TRBJ2-5, with 13 bases that match TRBD2. The end of the DNA fits TRBJ2-7 better, so the J call may be wrong. CDR3 length: 13 amino acids. Per the germline V gene, CDR1 is MGHDK and CDR2 is SYGVNS. CDR3 in DNA: TGTGCCACTCGGACTAGCGGGGGCTACGAGCAGTACTTC. Its protein product is CATRTSGGYEQYF.

About this clone: This same CDR3 is encoded by further DNA sequences in the sample. The rearrangement links TRBV5-4 to TRBJ2-5; the D gene is possibly TRBD2 (6 bases). With 0 bases removed from V and 5 bases from J, the gap between germline ends came to 11 bases. Per germline, CDR1 SGHNT and CDR2 YYREEE (reference sequence). CDR3 length equals 14 residues. The CDR3 here is CASSLAEGGETQYF. Here the CDR3 DNA reads TGTGCCAGCAGCTTGGCCGAGGGAGGCGAGACCCAGTACTTC.

This clone appeared once. The gene calls are TRBV5-6 and TRBJ2-7; no clear D gene. The V gene lost 2 bases and the J gene lost 1 base, with 7 bases spanning the gap. This CDR3 comprises 13 residues. CDR1 is SGHDT, CDR2 YYEEEE, per germline. CDR3 in DNA: TGTGCCAGCAGCTTTATCCGATCCTACGAGCAGTACTTC. Amino acid sequence: CASSFIRSYEQYF. Using reference TRBV5-6 and TRBJ2-7 for the parts outside the CDR3, the full variable domain is DAGVTQSPTHLIKTRGQQVTLRCSPKSGHDTVSWYQQALGQGPQFIFQYYEEEERQRGNFPDRFSGHQFPNYSSELNVNALLLGDSALYLCASSFIRSYEQYFGPGTRLTVT.

The chain carries TRBV28 and TRBJ1-2; the D is unclear. V was shortened by 6 bases and J by 8 bases, with 19 bases between the two germline ends. The V gene's germline CDR1 is MDHEN and CDR2 SYDVKM. The CDR3 extends over 14 amino acids. The CDR3 DNA follows: TGTGCCAGCAGGGCCGCCCTAGCGAGAGGGGGCTACACCTTC. Amino acids: CASRAALARGGYTF.

The V call is TRBV28, the J call TRBJ2-2; possibly TRBD2 for D (6 bases). Deletions cut 4 bases from V and 0 bases from J, with 18 bases between. CDR1 is MDHEN, CDR2 SYDVKM, per germline. The CDR3 has 18 amino acids. The CDR3 coding sequence is TGTGCCAGCAGTTGGGGGATTCTAGCGCTAGCGAACACCGGGGAGCTGTTTTTT. This encodes CASSWGILALANTGELFF.

The V gene is TRBV13, the J gene TRBJ2-5; D is perhaps TRBD1 or TRBD2 (5 bases each). This CDR3 has 13 residues. Looked up from germline, CDR1 is PRHDT and CDR2 is FYEKMQ (reference sequence). V was trimmed by 4 bases and J by 5 bases, leaving 11 bases between them. The CDR3 DNA reads as TGTGCCAGCAGCTCACGGGACCTGGAGACCCAGTACTTC. The encoded protein is CASSSRDLETQYF.

The CDR3 loop is CASRQGSPGTEAFF. CDR3 coding DNA: TGCGCCAGCAGACAGGGTTCCCCGGGGACTGAAGCTTTCTTT. The chain is built from TRBV5-1 and TRBJ1-1, with D possibly matching TRBD1 (6 bases). CDR3 length: 14 residues. Germline V lookup: CDR1 SGHRS, CDR2 YFSETQ. V shed 5 bases and J shed 5 bases, with 16 bases lying between them.

This chain links TRBV5-5 with TRBJ1-2; D remains ambiguous. From germline, CDR1 is SGHKS and CDR2 YYEKEE (reference sequence). The CDR3 runs to 13 residues. V lost 0 bases, J lost 8 bases, and 11 bases lay in between. CDR3 region: CASSLAGREGYTF. CDR3 coding DNA: TGTGCCAGCAGCTTGGCGGGGAGGGAGGGCTACACCTTC.

The J gene is TRBJ1-4, the V gene TRBV2; no firm D call. CDR3 length: 14 residues. Germline V CDR1 and CDR2: SNHLY, FYNNEI. V was shortened by 6 bases and J by 3 bases, with 11 bases between the two germline ends. CDR3 nucleotides: TGTGCCAGCAGAAGTGATGAGGCTAATGAAAAACTGTTTTTT. It encodes CASRSDEANEKLFF. Filled out from reference TRBV2 and TRBJ1-4, the complete variable domain reads EPEVTQTPSHQVTQMGQEVILRCVPISNHLYFYWYRQILGQKVEFLVSFYNNEISEKSEIFDDQFSVERPDGSNFTLKIRSTKLEDSAMYFCASRSDEANEKLFFGSGTQLSVL.

The chain links TRBV5-1 to TRBJ2-5, with D possibly matching TRBD1 (6 bases). Germline CDR1 is SGHRS and CDR2 is YFSETQ. Deletions cut 4 bases from V and 5 bases from J, with 18 bases between. The CDR3 consists of 15 residues. The DNA for the CDR3 is TGCGCCAGCAGCACGACAGGTGACTCCGCGGAGACCCAGTACTTC. Protein product: CASSTTGDSAETQYF.

V is TRBV7-9 and J is TRBJ2-1; D gene ambiguous. The CDR3 length is 16 residues. CDR1 and CDR2 (germline): SEHNR, FQNEAQ (reference sequence). The V gene lost 5 bases and the J gene lost 0 bases, with 14 bases spanning the gap. The CDR3 reads CASSRIMAVSYNEQFF. CDR3 nucleotides: TGTGCCAGCAGCCGAATAATGGCTGTCTCCTACAATGAGCAGTTCTTC.

This chain connects TRBV5-1 to TRBJ1-1, with 7 bases fitting TRBD1. The germline V gene has CDR1 SGHRS and CDR2 YFSETQ. The CDR3 totals 14 residues. V lost 4 bases and J lost 4; bases outside the gene matches: 7. The CDR3 reads CASSDKTGTTEAFF. The CDR3 nucleotides are TGCGCCAGCAGCGACAAGACAGGGACCACTGAAGCTTTCTTT.

This chain connects TRBV28 to TRBJ1-2; D not certain. This CDR3 comprises 11 residues. The V end was cut by 10 bases, the J end by 5 bases, with 11 bases between. The germline V gene encodes CDR1 MDHEN and CDR2 SYDVKM. CDR3 residues: CATILGYGYTF. DNA for the CDR3: TGTGCCACCATCCTGGGGTATGGCTACACCTTC.

The chain combines TRBV4-3 with TRBJ2-2; 13 positions agree with TRBD2. Germline CDR1 reads LGHNA; CDR2 reads YSLEER. This CDR3 has 20 amino acids. The trim removed 4 bases at V and 6 bases at J, leaving 17 bases unmatched. CDR3 nucleotides: TGCGCCAGCAGCCCAAAAGCTAAGGGACTAGCGGGGCCCCCACCCGGGGAGCTGTTTTTT. Protein product: CASSPKAKGLAGPPPGELFF.

The chain joins TRBV27 to TRBJ1-2; 7 nucleotides agree with TRBD1. The CDR3 has 16 residues. Germline CDR1 is MNHEY and CDR2 is SMNVEV (reference sequence). Trimming removed 5 bases from V and 4 bases from J; junction bases left unmatched: 13. CDR3: CASSPSEGGLTYGYTF. The DNA of the CDR3 is TGTGCCAGCAGTCCCTCCGAAGGGGGCTTGACCTATGGCTACACCTTC.

There are a few counts of this clone. The same CDR3 also results from other DNA sequences found in this sample. DNA for the CDR3: TGTGCCAGCTCACCACGGCTAGCGGGGGACAATGAGCAGTTCTTC. Protein: CASSPRLAGDNEQFF. The chain uses TRBV18 and TRBJ2-1; 10 nucleotides match TRBD2. The CDR3 totals 15 residues. The junction had 2 bases not matched to a gene; V was cut back by 1 base and J by 5 bases. Per the germline V gene, CDR1 is KGHSH and CDR2 is LQKENI.

This chain joins TRBV6-1 and TRBJ1-3; D may be TRBD1 (6 bases). This CDR3 contains 18 residues. In germline, CDR1 is MNHNS, CDR2 SASEGT. Trimming stripped 2 bases from V and 1 base from J, with 18 bases between. This chain's CDR3 is CASSEPGAPTGSGNTIYF. CDR3 coding DNA: TGTGCCAGCAGTGAACCGGGGGCCCCGACGGGTTCTGGAAACACCATATATTTT.

This chain joins TRBV4-1 and TRBJ2-2, with 9 bases matching TRBD1. The CDR3 covers 15 residues. Germline lookup yields CDR1 MGHRA and CDR2 YSYEKL. Unmatched junction bases numbered 3, after V lost 5 bases and J lost 2 bases. CDR3 amino acids: CASSAQGANTGELFF. DNA of the CDR3: TGCGCCAGCAGCGCACAGGGGGCTAACACCGGGGAGCTGTTTTTT.

The sample holds one count of this clone. Possible read error: a much larger clone is one base away. Other nucleotide sequences in the sample specify the same CDR3. This chain uses TRBV7-9 with TRBJ2-5; D ambiguous. The DNA end is a closer match to TRBJ2-7, so the J assignment may be wrong. The germline CDR1 and CDR2 sequences are SEHNR and FQNEAQ (reference sequence). The CDR3 runs to 12 residues. The CDR3 coding sequence is TGTGCCAGCAGCTTAGGTACCTACGAGCAGTACTTC. It yields the protein CASSLGTYEQYF.

The chain links TRBV5-4 to TRBJ2-3; no clear D gene. Germline CDR1 and CDR2: SGHNT and YYREEE (reference sequence). The CDR3 is made up of 15 amino acids. Trimming left V 3 bases short and J 4 bases short, with 15 bases between. DNA for the CDR3: TGTGCCAGCAGCTGGGGTGGAAATCAAGCAGATACGCAGTATTTT. Translation: CASSWGGNQADTQYF.

The gene calls are TRBV6-6 and TRBJ1-2; 9 bases align to TRBD1. The ends lost 5 bases at V and 7 bases at J; junction bases unmatched: 2. This CDR3 comprises 12 residues. Germline V gives CDR1 MNHNY, CDR2 SVGAGI (reference sequence). The CDR3 region is CASSGTGSGYTF. In DNA form, the CDR3 reads TGTGCCAGCAGTGGGACAGGGAGTGGCTACACCTTC.

The V and J genes are TRBV6-5 and TRBJ2-7; D gene ambiguous. The germline CDR1 and CDR2 sequences are MNHEY and SVGAGI. V was shortened by 6 bases and J by 0 bases, with 9 bases between the two germline ends. This CDR3 has 13 residues. CDR3 residues: CASRSPLSYEQYF. DNA for the CDR3: TGTGCCAGCAGAAGCCCCCTCTCCTACGAGCAGTACTTC.